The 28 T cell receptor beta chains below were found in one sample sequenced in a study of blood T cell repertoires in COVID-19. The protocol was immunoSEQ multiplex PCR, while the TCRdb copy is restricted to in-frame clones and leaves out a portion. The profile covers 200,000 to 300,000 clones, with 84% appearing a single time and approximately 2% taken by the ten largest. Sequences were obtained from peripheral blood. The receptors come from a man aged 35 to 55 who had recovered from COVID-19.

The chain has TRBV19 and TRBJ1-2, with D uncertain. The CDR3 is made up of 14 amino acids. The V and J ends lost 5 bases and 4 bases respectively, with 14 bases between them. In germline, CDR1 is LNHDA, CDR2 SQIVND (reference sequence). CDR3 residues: CASSAARGPYGYTF. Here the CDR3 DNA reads TGTGCCAGTAGTGCGGCCCGAGGTCCCTATGGCTACACCTTC.

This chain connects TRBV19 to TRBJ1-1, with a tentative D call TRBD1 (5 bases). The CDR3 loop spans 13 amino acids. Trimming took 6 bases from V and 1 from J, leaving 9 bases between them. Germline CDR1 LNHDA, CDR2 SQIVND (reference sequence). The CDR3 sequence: CASRFTGNTEAFF. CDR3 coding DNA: TGTGCCAGTAGATTCACAGGGAACACTGAAGCTTTCTTT.

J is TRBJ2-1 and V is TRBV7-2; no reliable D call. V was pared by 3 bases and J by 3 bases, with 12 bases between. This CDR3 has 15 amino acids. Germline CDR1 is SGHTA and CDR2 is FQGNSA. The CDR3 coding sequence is TGTGCCAGCAGCTTTAGCTCGTCGGGCTACAATGAGCAGTTCTTC. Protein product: CASSFSSSGYNEQFF.

The CDR3 is CASSRTMTANYGYTF. The CDR3 coding sequence is TGTGCCAGCAGCCGGACCATGACAGCTAACTATGGCTACACCTTC. J is TRBJ1-2 and V is TRBV6-2 or TRBV6-3; perhaps TRBD1 as D (5 bases). Trimming removed 6 bases from V and 0 bases from J, with 14 bases in between. This CDR3 is 15 amino acids long. The germline gives CDR1 MNHEY, CDR2 SVGEGT.

The CDR3 sequence: CASSLWGQGRPNEQFF. DNA of the CDR3: TGTGCCAGCAGCTTATGGGGGCAGGGGCGTCCCAATGAGCAGTTCTTC. The J gene is TRBJ2-1, the V gene TRBV5-6, with D maybe TRBD1 (6 bases). Germline-derived CDR1 and CDR2 are SGHDT and YYEEEE. The length of the CDR3 is 16 residues. The V end lost 2 bases, the J end lost 6 bases, and 18 bases lay between the germline ends.

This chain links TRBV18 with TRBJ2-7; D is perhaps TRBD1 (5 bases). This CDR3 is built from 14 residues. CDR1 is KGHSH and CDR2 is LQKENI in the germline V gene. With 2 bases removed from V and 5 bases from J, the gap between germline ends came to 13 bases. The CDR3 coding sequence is TGTGCCAGCTCACCAATCCCAGGGCCCAACGAGCAGTACTTC. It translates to CASSPIPGPNEQYF. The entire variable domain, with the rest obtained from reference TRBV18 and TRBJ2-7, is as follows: NAGVMQNPRHLVRRRGQEARLRCSPMKGHSHVYWYRQLPEEGLKFMVYLQKENIIDESGMPKERFSAEFPKEGPSILRIQQVVRGDSAAYFCASSPIPGPNEQYFGPGTRLTVT.

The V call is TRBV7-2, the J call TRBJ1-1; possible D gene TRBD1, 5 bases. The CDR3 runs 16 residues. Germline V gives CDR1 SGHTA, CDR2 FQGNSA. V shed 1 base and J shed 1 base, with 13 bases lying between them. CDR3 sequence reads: CASSLGSGLANTEAFF. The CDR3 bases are TGTGCCAGCAGCTTAGGCTCAGGGCTGGCGAACACTGAAGCTTTCTTT. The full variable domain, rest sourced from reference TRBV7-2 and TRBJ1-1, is GAGVSQSPSNKVTEKGKDVELRCDPISGHTALYWYRQSLGQGLEFLIYFQGNSAPDKSGLPSDRFSAERTGGSVSTLTIQRTQQEDSAVYLCASSLGSGLANTEAFFGQGTRLTVV.

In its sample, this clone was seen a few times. The CDR3 region is CASSPGDRRNTEAFF. The DNA for the CDR3 is TGTGCCAGCAGCCCCGGGGACAGAAGGAACACTGAAGCTTTCTTT. This sequence joins TRBV7-9 and TRBJ1-1; TRBD1 agrees at 7 bases. From germline, CDR1 is SEHNR and CDR2 FQNEAQ (reference sequence). V shed 5 bases, J shed 1 base, and the junction held 7 bases outside the gene matches. This CDR3 comprises 15 residues.

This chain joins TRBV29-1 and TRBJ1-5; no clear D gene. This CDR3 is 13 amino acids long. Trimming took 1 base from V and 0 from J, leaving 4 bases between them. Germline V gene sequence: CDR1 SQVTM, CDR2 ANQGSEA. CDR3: CSVEGDSNQPQHF. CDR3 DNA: TGCAGCGTTGAAGGAGATAGCAATCAGCCCCAGCATTTT.

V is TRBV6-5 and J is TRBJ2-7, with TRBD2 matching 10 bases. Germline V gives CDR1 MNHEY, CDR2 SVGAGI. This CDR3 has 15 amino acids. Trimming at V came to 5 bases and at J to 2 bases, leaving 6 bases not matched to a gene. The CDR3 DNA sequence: TGTGCCAGCAGTCCAATAGCGGGGGGAACCTACGAGCAGTACTTC. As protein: CASSPIAGGTYEQYF.

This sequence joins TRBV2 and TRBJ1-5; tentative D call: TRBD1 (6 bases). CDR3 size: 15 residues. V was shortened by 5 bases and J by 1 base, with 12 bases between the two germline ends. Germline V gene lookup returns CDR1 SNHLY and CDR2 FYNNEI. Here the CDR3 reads CASSQGFASNQPQHF. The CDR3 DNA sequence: TGTGCCAGCAGTCAGGGGTTCGCGAGCAATCAGCCCCAGCATTTT.

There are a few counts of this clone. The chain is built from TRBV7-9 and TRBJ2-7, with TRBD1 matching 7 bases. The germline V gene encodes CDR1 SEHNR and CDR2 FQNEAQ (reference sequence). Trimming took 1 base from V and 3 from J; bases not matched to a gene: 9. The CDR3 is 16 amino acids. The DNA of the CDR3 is TGTGCCAGCAGCTTAGTTGGGGGACAGCGAAGCTACGAGCAGTACTTC. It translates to CASSLVGGQRSYEQYF.

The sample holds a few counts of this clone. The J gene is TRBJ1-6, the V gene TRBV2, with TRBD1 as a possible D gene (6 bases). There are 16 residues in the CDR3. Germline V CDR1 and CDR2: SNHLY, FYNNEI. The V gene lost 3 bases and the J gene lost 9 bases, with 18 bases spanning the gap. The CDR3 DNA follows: TGTGCCAGCAGTGACAGGGGAGCCTGGGGGAGTTCACCCCTCCACTTT. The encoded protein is CASSDRGAWGSSPLHF.

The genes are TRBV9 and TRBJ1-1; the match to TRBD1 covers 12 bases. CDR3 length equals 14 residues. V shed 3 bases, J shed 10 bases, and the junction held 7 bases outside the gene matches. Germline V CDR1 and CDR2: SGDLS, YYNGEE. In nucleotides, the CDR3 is TGTGCCAGCAGCGCCGGGACAGGGGGCGCCTCAGCTTTCTTT. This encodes CASSAGTGGASAFF.

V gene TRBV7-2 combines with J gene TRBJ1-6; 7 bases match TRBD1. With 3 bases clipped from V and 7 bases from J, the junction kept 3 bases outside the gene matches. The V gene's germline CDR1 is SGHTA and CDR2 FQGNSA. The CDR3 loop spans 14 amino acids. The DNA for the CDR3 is TGTGCCAGCAGCTTTCGACAGGGAAATTCACCCCTCCACTTT. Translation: CASSFRQGNSPLHF.

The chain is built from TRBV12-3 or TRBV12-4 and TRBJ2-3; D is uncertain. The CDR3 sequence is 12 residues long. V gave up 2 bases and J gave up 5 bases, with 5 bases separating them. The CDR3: CASSLFLDTQYF. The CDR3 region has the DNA TGTGCCAGCAGTTTATTCTTAGATACGCAGTATTTT.

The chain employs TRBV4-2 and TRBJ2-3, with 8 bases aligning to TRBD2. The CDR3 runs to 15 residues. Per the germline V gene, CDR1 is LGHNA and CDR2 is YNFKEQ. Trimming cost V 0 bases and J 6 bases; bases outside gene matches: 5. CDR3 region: CASSQERGGHDTQYF. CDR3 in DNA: TGTGCCAGCAGCCAAGAACGGGGGGGACACGATACGCAGTATTTT.

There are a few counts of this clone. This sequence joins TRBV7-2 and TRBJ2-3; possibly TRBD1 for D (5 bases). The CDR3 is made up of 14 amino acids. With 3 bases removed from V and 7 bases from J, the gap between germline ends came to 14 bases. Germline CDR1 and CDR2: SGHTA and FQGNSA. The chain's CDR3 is CASSFDRQSNTQYF. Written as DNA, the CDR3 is TGTGCCAGCAGCTTCGACCGACAGTCGAATACGCAGTATTTT.

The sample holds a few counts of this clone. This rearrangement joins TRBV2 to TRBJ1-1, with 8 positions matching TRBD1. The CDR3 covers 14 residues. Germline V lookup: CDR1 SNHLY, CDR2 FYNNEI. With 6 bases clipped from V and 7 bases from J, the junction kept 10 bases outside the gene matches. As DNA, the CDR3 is TGTGCCAGCAGGAGACAGGGGTTGGCAGGTGAAGCTTTCTTT. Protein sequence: CASRRQGLAGEAFF. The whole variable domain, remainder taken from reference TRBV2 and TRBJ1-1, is EPEVTQTPSHQVTQMGQEVILRCVPISNHLYFYWYRQILGQKVEFLVSFYNNEISEKSEIFDDQFSVERPDGSNFTLKIRSTKLEDSAMYFCASRRQGLAGEAFFGQGTRLTVV.

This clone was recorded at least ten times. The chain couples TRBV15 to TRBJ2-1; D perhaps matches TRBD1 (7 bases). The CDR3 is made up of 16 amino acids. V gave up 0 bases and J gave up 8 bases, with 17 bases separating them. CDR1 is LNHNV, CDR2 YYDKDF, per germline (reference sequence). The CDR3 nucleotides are TGTGCCACCAGCAGAGATGGGGGCAGGGGGAGGCATGAGCAGTTCTTC. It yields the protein CATSRDGGRGRHEQFF.

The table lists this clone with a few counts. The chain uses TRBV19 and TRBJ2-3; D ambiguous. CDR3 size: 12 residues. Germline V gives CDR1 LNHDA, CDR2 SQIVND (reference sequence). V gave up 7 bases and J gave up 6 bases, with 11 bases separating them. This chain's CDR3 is CASTSPGDTQYF. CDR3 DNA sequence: TGTGCCAGTACCTCCCCCGGGGATACGCAGTATTTT.

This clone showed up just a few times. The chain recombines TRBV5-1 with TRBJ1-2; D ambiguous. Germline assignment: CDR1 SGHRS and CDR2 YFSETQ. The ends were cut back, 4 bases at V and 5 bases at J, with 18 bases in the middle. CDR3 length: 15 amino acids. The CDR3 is CASSLTTSGIYGYTF. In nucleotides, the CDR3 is TGCGCCAGCAGCCTTACAACCTCGGGGATTTATGGCTACACCTTC.

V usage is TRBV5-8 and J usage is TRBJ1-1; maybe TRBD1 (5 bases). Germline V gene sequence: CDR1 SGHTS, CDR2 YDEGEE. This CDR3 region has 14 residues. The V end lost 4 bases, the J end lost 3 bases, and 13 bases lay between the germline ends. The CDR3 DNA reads TGTGCCAGCAGCCCGAGGGGAGGGTACACTGAAGCTTTCTTT. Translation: CASSPRGGYTEAFF.

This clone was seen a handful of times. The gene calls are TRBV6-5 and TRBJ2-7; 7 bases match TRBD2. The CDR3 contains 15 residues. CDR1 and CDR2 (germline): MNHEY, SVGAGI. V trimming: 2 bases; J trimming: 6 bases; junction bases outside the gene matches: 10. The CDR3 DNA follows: TGTGCCAGCAGTTACCGTCAGGCGGGAGTGCGCGAGCAGTACTTC. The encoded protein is CASSYRQAGVREQYF.

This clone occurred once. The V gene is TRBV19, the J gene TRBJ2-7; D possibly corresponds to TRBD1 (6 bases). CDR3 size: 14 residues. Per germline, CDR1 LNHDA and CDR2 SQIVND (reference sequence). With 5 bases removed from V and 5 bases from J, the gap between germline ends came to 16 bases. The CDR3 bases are TGTGCCAGTAGTCTCCAAAGGGGGAGTAACGAGCAGTACTTC. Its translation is CASSLQRGSNEQYF.

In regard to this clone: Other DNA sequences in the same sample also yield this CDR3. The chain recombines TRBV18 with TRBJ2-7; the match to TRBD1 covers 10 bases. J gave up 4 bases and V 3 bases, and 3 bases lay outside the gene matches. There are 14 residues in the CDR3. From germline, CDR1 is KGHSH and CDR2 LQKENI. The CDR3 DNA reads TGTGCCAGCTCACCGCCGGGACAGGGGTACGAGCAGTACTTC. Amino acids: CASSPPGQGYEQYF.

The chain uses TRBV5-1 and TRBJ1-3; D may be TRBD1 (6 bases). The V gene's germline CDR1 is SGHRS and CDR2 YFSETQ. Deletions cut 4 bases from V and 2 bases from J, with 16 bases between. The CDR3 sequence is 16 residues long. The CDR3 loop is CASSPGSQGTGNTIYF. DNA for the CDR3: TGCGCCAGCAGCCCAGGGAGTCAGGGGACTGGAAACACCATATATTTT.

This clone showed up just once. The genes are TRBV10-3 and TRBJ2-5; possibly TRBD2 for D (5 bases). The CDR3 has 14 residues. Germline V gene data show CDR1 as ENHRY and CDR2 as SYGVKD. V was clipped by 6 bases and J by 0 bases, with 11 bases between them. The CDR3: CAISPDGNQETQYF. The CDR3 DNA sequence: TGTGCCATCAGCCCCGACGGGAACCAAGAGACCCAGTACTTC.